This TCR beta chain was found in a study of blood T cell repertoires in COVID-19 (dated by TCRdb to 2020 to 2022). Context from the whole study: Samples from collaborators originated in the United States, Italy and Spain and spanned both the acute and convalescent phases of COVID-19. The material from the prospective study consisted of cDNA or gDNA derived from T cells, B-cell-depleted T cells, or PBMCs. Subjects who had been exposed to COVID-19, were actively infected with it, or had recovered from it provided the deeply sampled blood TCRbeta repertoires that made up the dataset. The repertoires were released in a freely available public database intended as a resource for research on the immune response to SARS-CoV-2. Samples came from the ongoing ImmuneRACE study (first 160 participants) plus 1,254 subjects from 6 global collaborators. The sample metadata nearly always contained a de-identified subject ID, COVID-19 status, age in years and sex. HLA class I and class II types, where available, came from metadata supplied by the sample provider rather than from assay-based typing. The full study reports these points: How much clinical and demographic metadata was included differed by source and by participant, and the metadata was provided uncurated.

Each collaborating institution followed its own protocols to collect whole blood in K2EDTA tubes. For TCRbeta analysis, collaborators shipped samples in one of three forms: frozen whole blood, isolated PBMCs, or DNA extracted from either of those sample types. A note on this clone: No cognate antigen has been identified for it. The record has no base qualities; no much larger clone is one base away.

TCRbeta CDR3 regions were amplified from genomic DNA by means of the immunoSEQ Assay, a bias-controlled multiplex PCR. Per the original workflow: Within the assay, amplification of reference gene primers was used to estimate how many nucleated cells each sample contained. To quantify the absolute abundance of each unique TCRbeta CDR3 rearrangement, sequence reads were collapsed and filtered. Productive Simpson clonality was computed per sample as the square root of Simpson's diversity index over productive rearrangements. TCRdb obtained this table from immuneACCESS and retained in-frame rearrangements with V and J assigned. These tables miss some clones; where compared with another copy, unresolved V genes account for less than half of the shortfall, and the remainder is unexplained. V and J calls and clone size come straight from that table; D and trimming were deduced from the DNA. For this sample there are 20,000 or so clones; around nine tenths appear just once. The ten largest account for approximately 10% of the sample.

A distance of 13 bases separates the germline ends of V and J, which lose 5 bases and 3 bases respectively. Taken from the germline V gene (reference sequence), the CDR1 and CDR2 loops are SEHNR and FQNEAQ. Taken from cysteine to phenylalanine, the CDR3 has 14 residues. The sequence is cut down to CDR3 DNA, 42 bases in frame from base 1. The rearrangement combines TRBV7-9 with TRBJ1-2, with a weak D call of TRBD1 (5 bases match). This TCR derives from a human donor in a cohort sampled during active COVID-19. The material sequenced was peripheral blood. The nucleotides read TGTGCCAGCAGCCCGCGGGGGGGTGACTATGGCTACACCTTC. Its translation is CASSPRGGDYGYTF.